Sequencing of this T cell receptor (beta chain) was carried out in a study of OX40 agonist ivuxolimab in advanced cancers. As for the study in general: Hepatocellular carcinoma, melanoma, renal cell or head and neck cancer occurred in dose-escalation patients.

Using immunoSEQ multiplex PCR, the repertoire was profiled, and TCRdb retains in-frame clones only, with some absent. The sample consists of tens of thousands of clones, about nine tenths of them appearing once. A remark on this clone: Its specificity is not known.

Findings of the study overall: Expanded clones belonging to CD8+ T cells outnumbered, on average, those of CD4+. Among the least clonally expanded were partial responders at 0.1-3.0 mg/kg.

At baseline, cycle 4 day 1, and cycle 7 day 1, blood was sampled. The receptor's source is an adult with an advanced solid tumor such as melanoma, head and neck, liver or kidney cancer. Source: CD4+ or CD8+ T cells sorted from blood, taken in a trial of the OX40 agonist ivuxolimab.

CDR3 nucleotides: TGTGCCAGCAGCTCCCGATTAGCGGGAGATTTTTCCAATGAGCAGTTCTTC. Translating it yields CASSSRLAGDFSNEQFF. The chain links TRBV11-3 to TRBJ2-1, with TRBD2 matching 9 bases. V gave up 4 bases and J gave up 6 bases; unmatched junction bases: 13. Germline assignment: CDR1 SGHNT and CDR2 YENEEA. CDR3 length equals 17 residues.